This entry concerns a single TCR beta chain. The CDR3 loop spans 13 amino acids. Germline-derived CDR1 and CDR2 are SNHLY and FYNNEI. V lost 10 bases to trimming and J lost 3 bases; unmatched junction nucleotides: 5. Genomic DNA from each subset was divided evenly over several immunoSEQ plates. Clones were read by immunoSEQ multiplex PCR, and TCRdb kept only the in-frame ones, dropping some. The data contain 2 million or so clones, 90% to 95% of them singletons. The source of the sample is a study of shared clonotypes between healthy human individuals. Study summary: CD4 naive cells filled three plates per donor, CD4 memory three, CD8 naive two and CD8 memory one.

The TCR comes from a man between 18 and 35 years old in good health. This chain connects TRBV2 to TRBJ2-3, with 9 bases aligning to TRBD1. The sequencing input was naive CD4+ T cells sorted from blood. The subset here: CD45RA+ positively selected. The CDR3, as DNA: TGTGCCACCCGGGACAGGGTGACAGATACGCAGTATTTT. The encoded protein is CATRDRVTDTQYF.